The rows below give T cell receptor beta chains drawn from one sample of a study of blood T cell repertoires in COVID-19. Using immunoSEQ multiplex PCR, the repertoire was profiled, and TCRdb retains in-frame clones only, with some absent. The sample lists approximately 25,000 clones; 72% were seen once. The sequenced sample consisted of peripheral blood. The receptors were sampled from a woman older than 75 with acute or convalescent COVID-19. Each CDR3 is given with its conserved first and last residue. D genes are given only for firm matches. For some rows the clone size is stated as once, few or many, or as a class when expanded; others skip it.

abundance,v_gene,d_gene,j_gene,CDR3nt,CDR3aa
NA,TRBV4-1,TRBD1,TRBJ2-3,TGCGCCAGCAGCCAAAGGGGACGACAGGGGGCTACAGATACGCAGTATTTT,CASSQRGRQGATDTQYF
NA,TRBV9,NA,TRBJ2-3,TGTGCCAGCAGCGTATCTACGGGAGTTAACCCAGATACGCAGTATTTT,CASSVSTGVNPDTQYF
once,TRBV7-2,NA,TRBJ2-1,TGTGCCAGCAGCTTTTTCAGCGATACCTACAATGAGCAGTTCTTC,CASSFFSDTYNEQFF
NA,TRBV6-5,TRBD1,TRBJ1-2,TGTGCCAGCAGTTACTCTGCCAACAGGGGGCTTGGCTACACCTTC,CASSYSANRGLGYTF
once,TRBV6-5,NA,TRBJ2-3,TGTGCCAGCAGTTACGGGCAGAACACAGATACGCAGTATTTT,CASSYGQNTDTQYF
NA,TRBV9,NA,TRBJ1-1,TGTGCCAGCAGCGTAGAAGGGGGAGGGGCAGGGAGTCAATCTTTCTTT,CASSVEGGGAGSQSFF
few,TRBV12-3/TRBV12-4,NA,TRBJ1-5,TGTGCCAGCAGTTTGGCCCCCGGGGCCCAGCATTTT,CASSLAPGAQHF
NA,TRBV28,NA,TRBJ1-1,TGTGCCAGCAGTTTAAGGGGGGGGCGGGGCACTGAAGCTTTCTTT,CASSLRGGRGTEAFF
NA,TRBV29-1,NA,TRBJ2-3,TGCAGCGTTTCAGGGGAGAGCGGAGATACGCAGTATTTT,CSVSGESGDTQYF
NA,TRBV28,TRBD1,TRBJ1-2,TGTGCCAGCACCCCCTTATCCGGGACAGGGCTCCGGGGCTACACCTTC,CASTPLSGTGLRGYTF
NA,TRBV6-5,NA,TRBJ1-6,TGTGCCAGCGCAGGGTTCCTTAATTCACCCCTCCACTTT,CASAGFLNSPLHF
few,TRBV3-1/TRBV3-2,NA,TRBJ1-3,TGTGCCAGCAGACAGAACTCTGGAAACACCATATATTTT,CASRQNSGNTIYF
NA,TRBV14,NA,TRBJ2-5,TGTGCCAGCAGCCCAATCTCGGGGGTCCACCGGGAGACCCAGTACTTC,CASSPISGVHRETQYF
NA,TRBV19,TRBD1,TRBJ2-2,TGTGCCAGTACCCCGACAGGGGGCGGGGACACCGGGGAGCTGTTTTTT,CASTPTGGGDTGELFF
NA,TRBV29-1,TRBD1,TRBJ2-1,TGCAGCGTAGTCGACAGGGCTAGTGAGCAGTTCTTC,CSVVDRASEQFF
many,TRBV24-1,NA,TRBJ2-7,TGTGCCACCAGTGATTACCCCGGGGGCTACGAGCAGTACTTC,CATSDYPGGYEQYF
NA,TRBV12-5,NA,TRBJ2-5,TGTGCTAGTGGTTTGGCAGCGAGCTGGGAGACCCAGTACTTC,CASGLAASWETQYF
once,TRBV7-2,TRBD1,TRBJ1-2,TGTGCCAGCAGGTCGACAGGGAGCCTTCCTGGCTACACCTTC,CASRSTGSLPGYTF
NA,TRBV2,NA,TRBJ1-5,TGTGCCAGCAGCATCCAAGGGGGAATGGGTCAGTCCCAGCATTTT,CASSIQGGMGQSQHF
NA,TRBV3-1/TRBV3-2,TRBD1,TRBJ1-3,TGTGCCAGCAGCCAAGCTCGGGACAGGGTTTCCTTCTCTGGAAACACCATATATTTT,CASSQARDRVSFSGNTIYF
NA,TRBV4-3,NA,TRBJ2-1,TGCGCCAGCAGCCAAAAGCCCCAGGGAGGCAATGAGCAGTTCTTC,CASSQKPQGGNEQFF
NA,TRBV11-2,NA,TRBJ2-5,TGTGCCAGCAGTTCATTGGGGGGCCAAGAGACCCAGTACTTC,CASSSLGGQETQYF
NA,TRBV19,NA,TRBJ1-2,TGTGCCAGTAGTATGGCTTGGACAGCTAACTATGGCTACACCTTC,CASSMAWTANYGYTF
NA,TRBV29-1,NA,TRBJ2-5,TGCAGCGTTTCCGGGACACTCGGAGAGACCCAGTACTTC,CSVSGTLGETQYF
NA,TRBV7-2,NA,TRBJ2-1,TGTGCCAGCAGCCCCCATCTAGAGAGCTCCTACAATGAGCAGTTCTTC,CASSPHLESSYNEQFF
NA,TRBV10-3,NA,TRBJ1-2,TGTGCCATCAGTGATCTTGTCGTAGGAGGCAGTGGCTACACCTTC,CAISDLVVGGSGYTF
NA,TRBV28,NA,TRBJ1-1,TGTGCCAGCAGTTTGTCGGATGGGAGGACAGCTTTCTTT,CASSLSDGRTAFF
NA,TRBV18,NA,TRBJ1-2,TGTGCCAGCTCACCAGGACAGCTGGCCAACTATGGCTACACCTTC,CASSPGQLANYGYTF
NA,TRBV14,NA,TRBJ1-2,TGTGCCAGCAGCCAAGAGGTCCGAGGAAACTATGGCTACACCTTC,CASSQEVRGNYGYTF
NA,TRBV7-2,NA,TRBJ2-7,TGTGCCAGCAGCTTCATAGGCGGTCCCTACGAGCAGTACTTC,CASSFIGGPYEQYF
NA,TRBV11-1,NA,TRBJ1-1,TGTGCCAGCAGCTCGGAGGGAAACACTGAAGCTTTCTTT,CASSSEGNTEAFF
NA,TRBV30,TRBD1,TRBJ1-1,TGTGCCTGGGACCGGGACAGGGGGGCTTTCTTT,CAWDRDRGAFF
NA,TRBV11-2,TRBD1,TRBJ1-1,TGTGCCAGCAGCCCGCTTGGACAGGGGTGGACTGAAGCTTTCTTT,CASSPLGQGWTEAFF
few,TRBV7-2,NA,TRBJ2-7,TGTGCCAGCAGCCTGAGCTATGGTCCCTACGAGCAGTACTTC,CASSLSYGPYEQYF
once,TRBV5-5,NA,TRBJ1-1,TGTGCCAGCAGCTTTCGGGGGGCCGGCACTGAAGCTTTCTTT,CASSFRGAGTEAFF
once,TRBV3-1/TRBV3-2,NA,TRBJ1-6,TGTGCCAGCAGCCAAGATGAGGGATCACCCCTCCACTTT,CASSQDEGSPLHF
NA,TRBV27,NA,TRBJ2-7,TGTGCCAGCAGTTTTGAGCACCAACACGAGCAGTACTTC,CASSFEHQHEQYF
NA,TRBV12-3/TRBV12-4,NA,TRBJ2-7,TGTGCCAGCAGTTTAGCCCCGGACACCAGGTACTTC,CASSLAPDTRYF
NA,TRBV20-1,NA,TRBJ2-1,TGCAGTGCTAGTAGTGGGAGTGAGCAGTTCTTC,CSASSGSEQFF
NA,TRBV2,TRBD2,TRBJ2-3,TGTGCCAGCAGTGACGACACTAGCGGGGGGCAAGATACGCAGTATTTT,CASSDDTSGGQDTQYF
NA,TRBV19,TRBD1,TRBJ1-4,TGTGCCAGTAGTGATGACAGGGGCGATGGAGAAAAACTGTTTTTT,CASSDDRGDGEKLFF
NA,TRBV5-5,NA,TRBJ1-2,TGTGCCAGCAGCTTGGCCGCGGATAGGCCCTATGGCTACACCTTC,CASSLAADRPYGYTF
NA,TRBV7-2,NA,TRBJ2-4,TGTGCCAGCAGCTCCAGGGGGGACAAAAACATTCAGTACTTC,CASSSRGDKNIQYF
NA,TRBV28,NA,TRBJ1-1,TGTGCCAGCAGTTTCGACAGGCTGAACACTGAAGCTTTCTTT,CASSFDRLNTEAFF
few,TRBV5-1,TRBD1,TRBJ2-5,TGCGCCAGCAGCTTGGGGGACAGGGGAGTGGGAGAGACCCAGTACTTC,CASSLGDRGVGETQYF
NA,TRBV28,TRBD2,TRBJ2-3,TGTGCCAGCAGTACCCAATTCGGACTAGCGGGGACAGATACGCAGTATTTT,CASSTQFGLAGTDTQYF
NA,TRBV28,NA,TRBJ1-5,TGTGCCAGCAGTTTATTCGGGCAGCCCCAGCATTTT,CASSLFGQPQHF
few,TRBV3-1/TRBV3-2,NA,TRBJ2-7,TGTGCCAGCAGCCAGCGGGGCCTCAAGCACGAGCAGTACTTC,CASSQRGLKHEQYF
NA,TRBV13,NA,TRBJ1-5,TGTGCCAGCAGCCTGGGAGGGACGGTGAACCAGCCCCAGCATTTT,CASSLGGTVNQPQHF
once,TRBV27,NA,TRBJ1-6,TGCGTCGCAGGGAGGAGTTCCTATAATTCACCCCTCCACTTT,CVAGRSSYNSPLHF
NA,TRBV28,TRBD1,TRBJ1-4,TGTGCCAGCAGTTTATTGGGAGGGACAGGGACTAATGAAAAACTGTTTTTT,CASSLLGGTGTNEKLFF
NA,TRBV7-2,NA,TRBJ1-6,TGTGCCAGCAGCTCACGGCAAGCGGGCAGTAATAATTCACCCCTCCACTTT,CASSSRQAGSNNSPLHF
few,TRBV12-3/TRBV12-4,NA,TRBJ1-1,TGTGCCAGCAGTTTAGCGCTGGAGGATAAAGCTTTCTTT,CASSLALEDKAFF
NA,TRBV5-1,NA,TRBJ1-6,TGCGCCAGCAGCTTGGGCACAGGATCAAATTCACCCCTCCACTTT,CASSLGTGSNSPLHF